This TCR beta chain was retrieved from a study of T-cell memory formation after mild COVID-19. To note about this clonotype: Antigen specificity is unknown.

General observations from the study: Contracting clones from day 15 to 85 showed balanced CD4/CD8; later expanders favored CD4+.

TCRdb used MiXCR to reprocess the 5' RACE reads, holding one entry per CDR3 protein. The sample consists of roughly 320,000 distinct CDR3 sequences, 25% to 30% of them appearing once. This TCR was recovered from an adult woman who had mild COVID-19 (a few samples of this study predate the infection). Cell type and time point are not known. The sample comprised PBMCs or a T cell subset sorted from them (not recorded which).

CDR3 amino acids: CSARDLGREYLDEQFF. The CDR3 DNA reads as TGCAGTGCTAGAGATTTAGGGCGGGAGTACCTCGATGAGCAGTTCTTC. This rearrangement joins TRBV20-1 to TRBJ2-1, with TRBD2 matching 7 bases. V gave up 0 bases and J gave up 8 bases; unmatched junction bases: 13. The CDR3 length is 16 residues. CDR1 DFQATT and CDR2 SNEGSKA come from the germline V gene (reference sequence).